This T cell receptor beta chain was sequenced in a study of PD-L1 blockade in urothelial cancer. The wider study: Peripheral blood specimens exhibited a median yield of around 130,000 T cells.

The method was immunoSEQ multiplex PCR; TCRdb's version includes in-frame clones alone and lacks a portion of them. The sample holds fewer than 55,000 clones; around 80% are singletons and the top ten take around 3.1%. Enrolled patients showed locally advanced or metastatic urothelial carcinoma. The CDR3 runs 15 residues. V dropped 0 bases and J dropped 8; count of bases not matched to a gene: 8. Looked up from germline, CDR1 is LGHNA and CDR2 is YSLEER. This chain joins TRBV4-3 and TRBJ1-2, with 8 bases fitting TRBD1. The material was PBMCs, obtained around atezolizumab (anti-PD-L1) treatment. This clonotype was obtained from a man between 65 and 85 years old with urothelial cancer. The CDR3 DNA reads TGCGCCAGCAGCCAAGATGGCACAGGGGGTTTGGGCTACACCTTC. It codes for CASSQDGTGGLGYTF.